This is a list of T cell receptor beta chains from one sample in a study of T cells after yellow fever vaccination. TCRdb re-called the 5' RACE reads with MiXCR, one entry per CDR3 protein. The table includes around 500,000 distinct CDR3 sequences, about a fifth detected once. Sequences were derived from PBMCs, sampled roughly 20 days after the first yellow fever vaccination. These receptors originate from a man aged 18-30 years who received the YFV17D yellow fever vaccine. Both conserved end residues are part of each CDR3. Each record gives: CDR3 length, V gene, clone size, J gene, D gene, CDR3 DNA, CDR3 protein. The D gene is left open where the match is weak. Clone size, where shown, is once, few, many, or a class for clones that have expanded.

len: 13; v_gene: TRBV3-1; abundance: many; j_gene: TRBJ2-3; d_gene: .; CDR3nt: TGTGCCAGCAGCCCACGGATCCTGGATACGCAGTATTTT; CDR3aa: CASSPRILDTQYF
len: 16; v_gene: TRBV4-1; abundance: .; j_gene: TRBJ2-5; d_gene: TRBD2; CDR3nt: TGCGCCAGCAGAGCAACTAGCGGGGGGGCCTTGGAGACCCAGTACTTC; CDR3aa: CASRATSGGALETQYF
len: 13; v_gene: TRBV6-5; abundance: few; j_gene: TRBJ2-3; d_gene: .; CDR3nt: TGTGCCAGTTGGGAGGGGGGGGCAGATACGCAGTATTTT; CDR3aa: CASWEGGADTQYF
len: 17; v_gene: TRBV5-1; abundance: few; j_gene: TRBJ1-1; d_gene: TRBD1; CDR3nt: TGCGCCAGCAGCCCGGGACAGGGAGATGTGGCGTACACTGAAGCTTTCTTT; CDR3aa: CASSPGQGDVAYTEAFF
len: 14; v_gene: TRBV5-1; abundance: few; j_gene: TRBJ2-1; d_gene: TRBD2; CDR3nt: TGCGCCAGCAGCAGGCCGGGGAGGGAGAATGAGCAGTTCTTC; CDR3aa: CASSRPGRENEQFF
len: 14; v_gene: TRBV6-2/TRBV6-3; abundance: .; j_gene: TRBJ2-1; d_gene: TRBD2; CDR3nt: TGTGCCCACGGGCGGACTAGCTATTACAATGAGCAGTTCTTC; CDR3aa: CAHGRTSYYNEQFF
len: 11; v_gene: TRBV5-5; abundance: .; j_gene: TRBJ1-1; d_gene: .; CDR3nt: TGTGCCAGCAGCTCCTCCTTGGTAGCTTTCTTT; CDR3aa: CASSSSLVAFF
len: 15; v_gene: TRBV24-1; abundance: .; j_gene: TRBJ2-1; d_gene: TRBD2; CDR3nt: TGTGCCACCAGTGATCCTAGCGGGGGAAACAATGAGCAGTTCTTC; CDR3aa: CATSDPSGGNNEQFF
len: 15; v_gene: TRBV12-3/TRBV12-4; abundance: .; j_gene: TRBJ1-4; d_gene: TRBD1; CDR3nt: TGTGCCAGCAGTTCCAGGGACAGGCATAATGAAAAACTGTTTTTT; CDR3aa: CASSSRDRHNEKLFF
len: 14; v_gene: TRBV29-1; abundance: few; j_gene: TRBJ2-3; d_gene: TRBD2; CDR3nt: TGCAGCGTGGAGCGGGGTCTCCGCACAGATACGCAGTATTTT; CDR3aa: CSVERGLRTDTQYF
len: 16; v_gene: TRBV20-1; abundance: .; j_gene: TRBJ2-3; d_gene: .; CDR3nt: TGCTGCGCTAGAGAAGTAGGGGGGGGGCGCACAGATACGCAGTATTTT; CDR3aa: CCAREVGGGRTDTQYF
len: 12; v_gene: TRBV2; abundance: many; j_gene: TRBJ1-1; d_gene: .; CDR3nt: TGTGCCAGCCGATACGGGATCACTGAAGCTTTCTTT; CDR3aa: CASRYGITEAFF
len: 16; v_gene: TRBV6-5; abundance: few; j_gene: TRBJ2-7; d_gene: TRBD2; CDR3nt: TGTGCCAGCAGTTACTCGACTAGCGGGGCCAACTACGAGCAGTACTTC; CDR3aa: CASSYSTSGANYEQYF
len: 17; v_gene: TRBV4-1; abundance: few; j_gene: TRBJ1-5; d_gene: .; CDR3nt: TGCGCCAGCAGCCGCACGATACCCAGGGCCTTCAATCAGCCCCAGCATTTT; CDR3aa: CASSRTIPRAFNQPQHF
len: 15; v_gene: TRBV7-2; abundance: few; j_gene: TRBJ1-1; d_gene: TRBD1; CDR3nt: TGTGCCAGCAGCTCGCGACAGGGAGAGAACACTGAAGCTTTCTTT; CDR3aa: CASSSRQGENTEAFF
len: 15; v_gene: TRBV12-3/TRBV12-4; abundance: few; j_gene: TRBJ2-6; d_gene: .; CDR3nt: TGTGCCAGCAGTTTACGGACTTCTGGGGCCAACGTCCTGACTTTC; CDR3aa: CASSLRTSGANVLTF
len: 14; v_gene: TRBV12-3/TRBV12-4; abundance: few; j_gene: TRBJ2-5; d_gene: TRBD1; CDR3nt: TGTGCCAGCAGTTCGCGACAGGGTCCAGAGACCCAGTACTTC; CDR3aa: CASSSRQGPETQYF
len: 14; v_gene: TRBV21-1; abundance: few; j_gene: TRBJ2-3; d_gene: .; CDR3nt: TGTGCCAGCAGCAAAGCGGGACGATCATATACGCAGTATTTT; CDR3aa: CASSKAGRSYTQYF
len: 14; v_gene: TRBV6-1; abundance: .; j_gene: TRBJ2-3; d_gene: .; CDR3nt: TGTGCCAGCAGTGAAGCGCTTTTCGCAGATACGCAGTATTTT; CDR3aa: CASSEALFADTQYF
len: 15; v_gene: TRBV19; abundance: .; j_gene: TRBJ1-2; d_gene: .; CDR3nt: TGTGCCAGTACCGAAGGGATTGGCCTCTACTATGGCTACACCTTC; CDR3aa: CASTEGIGLYYGYTF
len: 18; v_gene: TRBV11-1; abundance: .; j_gene: TRBJ2-3; d_gene: .; CDR3nt: TGTGCCAGCAGCTTTGACACTAGATTCATGGGGAGCACAGATACGCAGTATTTT; CDR3aa: CASSFDTRFMGSTDTQYF
len: 15; v_gene: TRBV15; abundance: few; j_gene: TRBJ1-1; d_gene: .; CDR3nt: TGTGCCACCAGCAGAGATCCACGGATGAACACTGAAGCTTTCTTT; CDR3aa: CATSRDPRMNTEAFF
len: 12; v_gene: TRBV7-2; abundance: many; j_gene: TRBJ1-5; d_gene: .; CDR3nt: TGTGCCAGCAGCCTGGGGCTAGGGCCCCAGCATTTT; CDR3aa: CASSLGLGPQHF
len: 10; v_gene: TRBV20-1; abundance: .; j_gene: TRBJ2-5; d_gene: .; CDR3nt: TGCAGTGCTAGCCCGTTGACCCAGTACTTC; CDR3aa: CSASPLTQYF
len: 12; v_gene: TRBV29-1; abundance: few; j_gene: TRBJ2-5; d_gene: .; CDR3nt: TGCAGCGTTGAGAGGGGCCCAGAGACCCAGTACTTC; CDR3aa: CSVERGPETQYF
len: 17; v_gene: TRBV29-1; abundance: few; j_gene: TRBJ2-2; d_gene: .; CDR3nt: TGCAGCGTTGAAGAACAGCCCCACACACGGAACACCGGGGAGCTGTTTTTT; CDR3aa: CSVEEQPHTRNTGELFF
len: 16; v_gene: TRBV5-4; abundance: few; j_gene: TRBJ2-5; d_gene: .; CDR3nt: TGTGCCAGCACGAAAAGGGGCGCAGGGTCCCAAGAGACCCAGTACTTC; CDR3aa: CASTKRGAGSQETQYF
len: 14; v_gene: TRBV7-6; abundance: few; j_gene: TRBJ1-5; d_gene: TRBD1; CDR3nt: TGTGCCAGCAGCACACAGGGGGGGGGTCAGCCCCAGCATTTT; CDR3aa: CASSTQGGGQPQHF
len: 15; v_gene: TRBV5-1; abundance: once; j_gene: TRBJ1-1; d_gene: TRBD1; CDR3nt: TGCGCCAGCGGTCGGCGACAGGGTTCGAACACTGAAGCTTTCTTT; CDR3aa: CASGRRQGSNTEAFF
len: 13; v_gene: TRBV4-1; abundance: .; j_gene: TRBJ2-1; d_gene: .; CDR3nt: TGCGCCAGCAGCCAAAGGAGTTACAATGAGCAGTTCTTC; CDR3aa: CASSQRSYNEQFF
len: 14; v_gene: TRBV7-9; abundance: few; j_gene: TRBJ2-1; d_gene: .; CDR3nt: TGTGCCAGCAGCGCACTGCTCTGGTACAATGAGCAGTTCTTC; CDR3aa: CASSALLWYNEQFF
len: 15; v_gene: TRBV27; abundance: many; j_gene: TRBJ2-1; d_gene: .; CDR3nt: TGTGCCAGCAGTTTTTCGGCAGTGGGACACAATGAGCAGTTCTTC; CDR3aa: CASSFSAVGHNEQFF
len: 17; v_gene: TRBV6-5; abundance: few; j_gene: TRBJ2-1; d_gene: TRBD1; CDR3nt: TGTGCCAGCAGTTACTCGATGGACAGGTTCGAGTACAATGAGCAGTTCTTC; CDR3aa: CASSYSMDRFEYNEQFF
len: 15; v_gene: TRBV6-5; abundance: .; j_gene: TRBJ2-7; d_gene: .; CDR3nt: TGTGCCAGCAGTTACGGGAGGATACCCACAAACGAGCAGTACTTC; CDR3aa: CASSYGRIPTNEQYF
len: 16; v_gene: TRBV4-1; abundance: .; j_gene: TRBJ2-1; d_gene: .; CDR3nt: TGCGCCAGCAGCCAAGTCCACAGGTCAGCCTACAATGAGCAGTTCTTC; CDR3aa: CASSQVHRSAYNEQFF
len: 10; v_gene: TRBV30; abundance: .; j_gene: TRBJ1-4; d_gene: .; CDR3nt: TGTGCCTGGAGTAAGAGGCGCCTGTTTTTT; CDR3aa: CAWSKRRLFF
len: 16; v_gene: TRBV27; abundance: .; j_gene: TRBJ2-3; d_gene: .; CDR3nt: TGTGCCAGCAGCCTGGGGGTTTTTAAAAGCACAGATACGCAGTATTTT; CDR3aa: CASSLGVFKSTDTQYF
len: 13; v_gene: TRBV5-1; abundance: few; j_gene: TRBJ2-5; d_gene: .; CDR3nt: TGCGCCAGCAGCTTGAACCTTCAAGAGACCCAGTACTTC; CDR3aa: CASSLNLQETQYF
len: 15; v_gene: TRBV27; abundance: .; j_gene: TRBJ1-4; d_gene: .; CDR3nt: TGTGCCAGCAGTTTACCCAGGAGACTTAATGAAAAACTGTTTTTT; CDR3aa: CASSLPRRLNEKLFF
len: 14; v_gene: TRBV29-1; abundance: .; j_gene: TRBJ2-2; d_gene: .; CDR3nt: TGCAGCGTTGAAGAGCAAGAGTACACCGGGGAGCTGTTTTTT; CDR3aa: CSVEEQEYTGELFF
len: 16; v_gene: TRBV5-1; abundance: few; j_gene: TRBJ2-5; d_gene: .; CDR3nt: TGCGCCAGCAGCTTGGCCCCCGGCCTGGAGCGAGAGACCCAGTACTTC; CDR3aa: CASSLAPGLERETQYF
len: 16; v_gene: TRBV7-8; abundance: few; j_gene: TRBJ2-7; d_gene: .; CDR3nt: TGTGCCAGCAGCTTAGTAGTCCGAGGGGGGCTCAACGAGCAGTACTTC; CDR3aa: CASSLVVRGGLNEQYF
len: 14; v_gene: TRBV19; abundance: .; j_gene: TRBJ2-1; d_gene: TRBD1; CDR3nt: TGTGCCGGCTCCCCGGGACAGGGGAATGATGAGCAGTTCTTC; CDR3aa: CAGSPGQGNDEQFF
len: 17; v_gene: TRBV4-3; abundance: .; j_gene: TRBJ2-1; d_gene: TRBD2; CDR3nt: TGCGCCAGCAGCCATCCCGGGACTAAGCGGGATTTCAATGAGCAGTTCTTC; CDR3aa: CASSHPGTKRDFNEQFF
len: 14; v_gene: TRBV19; abundance: .; j_gene: TRBJ1-5; d_gene: TRBD1; CDR3nt: TGTGCCAGTAGTATGGACAGGGTCAATCAGCCCCAGCATTTT; CDR3aa: CASSMDRVNQPQHF
len: 15; v_gene: TRBV7-2; abundance: once; j_gene: TRBJ1-2; d_gene: .; CDR3nt: TGTGCCAGCAGCCGCCCCGGACAAACTAACTATGGCGACACCTTC; CDR3aa: CASSRPGQTNYGDTF